One sample yielded the 26 T cell receptor beta chains listed below, sequenced in a study of post-analysis software for immune sequencing data. Broader study findings: Among roughly five TRBV segments more frequent in patients than controls were TRBV5-6, TRBV5-1 and TRBV20-1.

Unique molecular identifiers tagged the TCR beta cDNA libraries. TCRdb independently ran MiXCR on the PCR reads; one entry per CDR3 protein. Here the sample spans hundreds of thousands of distinct CDR3 sequences, 30% being singletons. Their recognized antigens are unknown. Sequencing was done on a sample of blood. Source of these receptors: a girl aged 5 to 17 with multiple sclerosis.

This chain links TRBV5-1 with TRBJ2-6, with D possibly being TRBD1 or TRBD2 (5 bases each). CDR1 and CDR2 from the germline V gene are SGHRS and YFSETQ. The CDR3 extends over 17 amino acids. The V gene lost 3 bases and the J gene lost 0 bases, with 13 bases spanning the gap. CDR3 sequence: CASSWGRMVSGANVLTF. DNA of the CDR3: TGCGCCAGCAGCTGGGGACGGATGGTCTCTGGGGCCAACGTCCTGACTTTC.

This clonotype has a handful of counts. In DNA, the CDR3 is TGTGCCAGCAGCCGACTAGCGGGGGGGCTCTACAATGAGCAGTACTTC. Translating gives CASSRLAGGLYNEQYF. The V gene is TRBV12-3 or TRBV12-4, the J gene TRBJ2-1, with TRBD2 identical over 14 bases. The assigned J gene may be wrong: the sequence end matches TRBJ2-7 better. The CDR3 is 16 amino acids.

This clonotype was seen only a few times. The chain carries TRBV4-1 and TRBJ2-5; TRBD2 matches at 11 bases. This CDR3 has 16 amino acids. CDR1 and CDR2 from the germline V gene are MGHRA and YSYEKL. After removal of 4 bases from V and 3 bases from J, the junction contained 7 bases not matched to a gene. CDR3 DNA sequence: TGCGCCAGCAGCCGGGTTATTAGCGGGGGGGAAGAGACCCAGTACTTC. It codes for CASSRVISGGEETQYF.

V is TRBV7-9 and J is TRBJ2-6, with 7 bases identical to TRBD2. From germline, CDR1 is SEHNR and CDR2 FQNEAQ (reference sequence). The CDR3 contains 16 residues. Trimming took 2 bases from V and 2 from J; bases not matched to a gene: 3. CDR3 in DNA: TGTGCCAGCAGCTTATGGGCGGGGGCTGGGGCCAACGTCCTGACTTTC. Its translation: CASSLWAGAGANVLTF.

This clonotype appeared a few times. The genes are TRBV7-9 and TRBJ2-5; TRBD2 matches 7 bases. Germline V gives CDR1 SEHNR, CDR2 FQNEAQ (reference sequence). V dropped 3 bases and J dropped 3; count of bases not matched to a gene: 7. The CDR3 is 15 amino acids. CDR3 loop: CASSLPSGTKETQYF. Here the CDR3 DNA reads TGTGCCAGCAGCTTGCCTAGCGGAACAAAAGAGACCCAGTACTTC.

The rearrangement uses TRBV20-1 and TRBJ1-2, with no clear D. Germline assignment: CDR1 DFQATT and CDR2 SNEGSKA (reference sequence). Trimming left V 1 base short and J 11 bases short, with 11 bases between. The CDR3 consists of 11 residues. The CDR3 region is CSARARLGYTF. The CDR3 DNA reads as TGCAGTGCTAGAGCCCGACTGGGTTACACCTTC.

The chain is built from TRBV2 and TRBJ1-6, with D possibly TRBD1 on 5 matching bases. The CDR3 has 14 residues. Looked up from germline, CDR1 is SNHLY and CDR2 is FYNNEI. V lost 5 bases and J lost 10, with 15 bases in between. The CDR3, as DNA: TGTGCCAGCAGTCCCCTGGGGGTAGAGTCACCCCTCCACTTT. Protein product: CASSPLGVESPLHF.

This clonotype has just a few counts. The CDR3 spells CSARRQDGHIQYF. The CDR3 DNA reads as TGCAGTGCTAGGCGGCAGGATGGGCACATTCAGTACTTC. This chain links TRBV20-1 with TRBJ2-4, with unresolved D. V shed 3 bases and J shed 8 bases, with 14 bases lying between them. The CDR3 is 13 residues long. CDR1 and CDR2 from the germline V gene are DFQATT and SNEGSKA (reference sequence).

This clonotype has a handful of counts. The rearrangement links TRBV6-5 to TRBJ1-2; no definite D call. Trimming shortened V by 2 bases and J by 4 bases, and 8 bases separated the two germline ends. This CDR3 contains 13 residues. The germline V gene has CDR1 MNHEY and CDR2 SVGAGI. In nucleotides, the CDR3 is TGTGCCAGCAGTTACGCAGGATCCTATGGCTACACCTTC. Translating gives CASSYAGSYGYTF.

This clonotype came up once. The rearrangement uses TRBV7-2 and TRBJ2-3, with D perhaps matching TRBD2 (6 bases). The CDR3 is 15 residues long. Trimming took off 9 bases at V and 1 base at J, with 17 bases between the two ends. Germline V gives CDR1 SGHTA, CDR2 FQGNSA. The CDR3 region is CASTLHGGRTDTQYF. In nucleotides, the CDR3 is TGTGCCAGTACCCTTCACGGGGGACGCACAGATACGCAGTATTTT.

This clonotype was observed a few times. The chain couples TRBV7-2 to TRBJ2-5; D remains unclear. Trimming took 0 bases from V and 5 from J, leaving 19 bases between them. Germline V gives CDR1 SGHTA, CDR2 FQGNSA. The CDR3 contains 17 residues. The CDR3 nucleotides read TGTGCCAGCAGCTTAGCGGAGTCGGCAGGATGGTGGGAGACCCAGTACTTC. It specifies CASSLAESAGWWETQYF.

The rearrangement links TRBV5-1 to TRBJ2-1; TRBD2 matches at 7 bases. Germline V gene data show CDR1 as SGHRS and CDR2 as YFSETQ. Unmatched junction bases numbered 6, after V lost 0 bases and J lost 0 bases. The CDR3 consists of 17 residues. As DNA, the CDR3 is TGCGCCAGCAGCTTGGTGTCTAGCGGAAGCTCCTACAATGAGCAGTTCTTC. Amino acids: CASSLVSSGSSYNEQFF.

The rearrangement links TRBV12-3 or TRBV12-4 to TRBJ2-3; D possibly corresponds to TRBD2 (5 bases). Trimming removed 7 bases from V and 3 bases from J, with 17 bases in between. The CDR3 has 15 amino acids. CDR3 nucleotides: TGTGCCAGCACTCGGAGCGGAACTAGAACAGATACGCAGTATTTT. Protein: CASTRSGTRTDTQYF.

The V call is TRBV6-4, the J call TRBJ2-3; D is unresolved. The V gene lost 0 bases and the J gene lost 6 bases, with 13 bases spanning the gap. The CDR3 covers 15 residues. Per the germline V gene, CDR1 is MRHNA and CDR2 is SNTAGT. CDR3 region: CASSDSNYQSDTQYF. The DNA of the CDR3 is TGTGCCAGCAGTGACTCTAATTATCAGTCGGATACGCAGTATTTT.

The V gene is TRBV28, the J gene TRBJ2-4, with TRBD1 matching 7 bases. V shed 5 bases, J shed 3 bases, and the junction held 13 bases outside the gene matches. Germline V CDR1 and CDR2: MDHEN, SYDVKM. The CDR3 has 17 residues. The CDR3 DNA reads TGTGCCAGCAGTCCCCCTGGGGCAGGGGGTTACAAAAACATTCAGTACTTC. It is translated as CASSPPGAGGYKNIQYF.

Concerning this clonotype itself: Possible read error: a much larger clone is one base away. V gene TRBV7-6 combines with J gene TRBJ2-1; 8 bases are a match to TRBD1. TRBJ2-7 matches the DNA end more closely, so the J call is doubtful. The CDR3 runs to 14 residues. Per germline, CDR1 SGHVS and CDR2 FNYEAQ. CDR3 protein: CASSLGQGRNEQYF. The CDR3 bases are TGTGCCAGCAGCCTCGGACAGGGTCGCAATGAGCAGTACTTC.

The chain couples TRBV7-2 to TRBJ2-7; 9 positions agree with TRBD2. The CDR3 length is 18 residues. V shed 6 bases, J shed 3 bases, and the junction held 18 bases outside the gene matches. Germline V gene sequence: CDR1 SGHTA, CDR2 FQGNSA. CDR3 bases: TGTGCCAGCAGTTCTGTAGCGGGAGTGATAAGTGCTATCTACGAGCAGTACTTC. It specifies CASSSVAGVISAIYEQYF.

The chain links TRBV7-2 to TRBJ1-2; D gene unclear. Germline V gene data show CDR1 as SGHTA and CDR2 as FQGNSA. With 5 bases removed from V and 6 bases from J, the gap between germline ends came to 19 bases. The CDR3 has 15 residues. CDR3 protein: CASSQAPGRSHGYTF. CDR3 nucleotide sequence: TGTGCCAGCAGCCAAGCCCCTGGACGATCTCATGGCTACACCTTC.

This chain connects TRBV28 to TRBJ2-7, with TRBD1 matching over 7 bases. V lost 6 bases, J lost 6 bases, and 8 bases stayed unmatched. This CDR3 is built from 13 residues. Germline V lookup: CDR1 MDHEN, CDR2 SYDVKM. CDR3 loop: CASRAPGQPEQYF. CDR3 DNA: TGTGCCAGCAGGGCCCCGGGACAGCCCGAGCAGTACTTC.

V and J are TRBV4-1 and TRBJ2-5, with 7 bases fitting TRBD1. Germline V lookup: CDR1 MGHRA, CDR2 YSYEKL. The CDR3 extends over 18 amino acids. With 0 bases clipped from V and 4 bases from J, the junction kept 14 bases outside the gene matches. CDR3 sequence reads: CASSQEFPGQTMRETQYF. CDR3 coding DNA: TGCGCCAGCAGCCAAGAATTCCCGGGACAGACAATGCGAGAGACCCAGTACTTC.

The chain employs TRBV7-8 and TRBJ2-1; TRBD1 agrees at 11 bases. This CDR3 comprises 16 residues. V shed 2 bases, J shed 8 bases, and the junction held 8 bases outside the gene matches. Germline V gives CDR1 SGHVS, CDR2 FQNEAQ. DNA of the CDR3: TGTGCCAGCAGCTTATCCCGGGACAGGGGGTTTTATGAGCAGTTCTTC. It codes for CASSLSRDRGFYEQFF. Filled out from reference TRBV7-8 and TRBJ2-1, the complete variable domain reads GAGVSQSPRYKVAKRGQDVALRCDPISGHVSLFWYQQALGQGPEFLTYFQNEAQLDKSGLPSDRFFAERPEGSVSTLKIQRTQQEDSAVYLCASSLSRDRGFYEQFFGPGTRLTVL.

The V and J genes are TRBV6-5 and TRBJ2-5, with 9 bases that match TRBD1. Germline V gene data show CDR1 as MNHEY and CDR2 as SVGAGI. The CDR3 sequence is 17 residues long. The ends lost 0 bases at V and 5 bases at J; junction bases unmatched: 10. CDR3 amino acids: CASSYSHPGQGSETQYF. As DNA, the CDR3 is TGTGCCAGCAGTTACTCACACCCGGGACAGGGATCTGAGACCCAGTACTTC.

This clonotype was observed a few times. The chain uses TRBV20-1 and TRBJ2-5, with 9 bases lining up with TRBD2. Trimming removed 6 bases from V and 5 bases from J; junction bases left unmatched: 16. This CDR3 has 16 amino acids. CDR1 and CDR2 from the germline V gene are DFQATT and SNEGSKA (reference sequence). In nucleotides, the CDR3 is TGCAGTGCCCGCCAAGCCCAAGCGGGGGGCGGGGAGACCCAGTACTTC. This encodes CSARQAQAGGGETQYF.

In its sample, this clonotype was seen many times. The chain employs TRBV7-2 and TRBJ1-2; 11 nucleotides match TRBD1. V shed 3 bases, J shed 8 bases, and the junction held 14 bases outside the gene matches. This CDR3 has 17 amino acids. CDR1 is SGHTA and CDR2 is FQGNSA in the germline V gene. CDR3 DNA: TGTGCCAGCAGCTTTCACCGCCCGGACAGGGGGCGCGGCGGCTACACCTTC. It translates to CASSFHRPDRGRGGYTF.

The V and J genes are TRBV11-2 and TRBJ2-2, with TRBD2 matching 9 bases. The V segment lost 5 bases and the J segment 3 bases; nucleotides outside the gene matches: 10. There are 17 residues in the CDR3. Germline CDR1 is SGHAT and CDR2 is FQNNGV. CDR3 protein: CASSATRRGGDTGELFF. CDR3 coding DNA: TGTGCCAGCAGCGCCACTAGGCGGGGGGGTGACACCGGGGAGCTGTTTTTT.

This rearrangement joins TRBV5-6 to TRBJ2-7; 11 bases are shared with TRBD2. With V trimmed by 4 bases and J by 2 bases, 2 bases remained unmatched. The CDR3 length is 14 residues. Germline V gives CDR1 SGHDT, CDR2 YYEEEE. Written as DNA, the CDR3 is TGTGCCAGCAGCATGGGACTAGCGGCCTACGAGCAGTACTTC. This codes for CASSMGLAAYEQYF.